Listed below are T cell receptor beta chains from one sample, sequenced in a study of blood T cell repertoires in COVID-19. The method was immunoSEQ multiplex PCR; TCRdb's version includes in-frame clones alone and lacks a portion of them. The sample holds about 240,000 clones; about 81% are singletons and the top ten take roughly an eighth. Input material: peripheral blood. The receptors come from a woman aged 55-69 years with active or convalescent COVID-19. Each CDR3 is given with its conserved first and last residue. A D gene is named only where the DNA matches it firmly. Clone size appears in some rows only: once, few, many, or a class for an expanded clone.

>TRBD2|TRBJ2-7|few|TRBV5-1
TGCGCCAGCAGCTTGGAGAGCGGGGGCTACGAGCAGTACTTC
CASSLESGGYEQYF
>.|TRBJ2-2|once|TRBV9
TGTGCCAGCAGCCCTACAGGGTGGACCGGGGAGCTGTTTTTT
CASSPTGWTGELFF
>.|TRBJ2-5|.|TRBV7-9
TGTGCCAGCAGGACGGGGGGCGCAGAGACCCAGTACTTC
CASRTGGAETQYF
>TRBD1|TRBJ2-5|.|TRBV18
TGTGCCAGCTCGCTACAGGGGAAAGAGACCCAGTACTTC
CASSLQGKETQYF
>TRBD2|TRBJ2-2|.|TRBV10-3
TGTGCCATCAGTGAGTCGATAAGCGGGGGTTACACCGGGGAGCTGTTTTTT
CAISESISGGYTGELFF
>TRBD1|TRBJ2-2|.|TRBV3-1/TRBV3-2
TGTGCCAGCAGCCACCGACAGGGGGTAATAGCCGGGGAGCTGTTTTTT
CASSHRQGVIAGELFF
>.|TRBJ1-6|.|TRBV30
TGTGCCTGGAGTGTACCCACCTGGGAGGGGGAGAATTCACCCCTCCACTTT
CAWSVPTWEGENSPLHF
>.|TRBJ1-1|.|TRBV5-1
TGCGCCAGCAGCCCGAGGACAGTTACTGAAGCTTTCTTT
CASSPRTVTEAFF
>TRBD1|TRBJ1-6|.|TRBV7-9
TGTGCCAGCAGCTTTGACAGGGGCCCCCTCCACTTT
CASSFDRGPLHF
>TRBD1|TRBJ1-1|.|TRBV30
TGTGCCTGGGCGACAGGGGCTCGAGCTTTCTTT
CAWATGARAFF
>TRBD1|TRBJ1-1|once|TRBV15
TGTGCCACCAGCAGCGACTACAGGGGAGGAACTGAAGCTTTCTTT
CATSSDYRGGTEAFF
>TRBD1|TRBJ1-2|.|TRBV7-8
TGTGCCAGCAGCCCTCCAGGGGGTGGCTACACCTTC
CASSPPGGGYTF
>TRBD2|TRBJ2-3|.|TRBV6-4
TGTGCCAGCAGTGAGGGAGCGGGGACAGATACGCAGTATTTT
CASSEGAGTDTQYF
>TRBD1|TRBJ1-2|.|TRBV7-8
TGTGCCAGCACCCTAGACAGGGGGGCTGGAGGCTACACCTTC
CASTLDRGAGGYTF
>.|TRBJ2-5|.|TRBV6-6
TGTGCCAGCAGTTCCACCGGGGGTAGGGAGACCCAGTACTTC
CASSSTGGRETQYF
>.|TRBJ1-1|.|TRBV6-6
TGTGCCAGCAGTTACAGGGGTTCGGACACTGAAGCTTTCTTT
CASSYRGSDTEAFF
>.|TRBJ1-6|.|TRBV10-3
TGTGCCATCAGTGACCCCTATAGGCAGGGGAATTCACCCCTCCACTTT
CAISDPYRQGNSPLHF
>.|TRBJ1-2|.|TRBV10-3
TGTGCCATCAGTGAGTCAGGGGGGGGCTATGGCTACACCTTC
CAISESGGGYGYTF
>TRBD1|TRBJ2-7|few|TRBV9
TGTGCCAGCAGCCGATTGGGACAGGGCTCCTACGAGCAGTACTTC
CASSRLGQGSYEQYF
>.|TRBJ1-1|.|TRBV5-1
TGCGCCAGCAGCCAGAACACTGAAGCTTTCTTT
CASSQNTEAFF
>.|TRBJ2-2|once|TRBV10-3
TGTGCCATCAGTTCAGAGGTAGCTGACACCGGGGAGCTGTTTTTT
CAISSEVADTGELFF
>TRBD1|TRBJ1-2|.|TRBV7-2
TGTGCCAGCAGTTGGACAGGGGGAGCTAACTATGGCTACACCTTC
CASSWTGGANYGYTF
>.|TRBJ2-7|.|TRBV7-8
TGTGCCAGCAGCTTAGAGGGGTTCAGCTACGAGCAGTACTTC
CASSLEGFSYEQYF
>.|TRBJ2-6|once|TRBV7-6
TGTGCCAGCAGCTTAGGTGTGAGGTCTGGGGCCAACGTCCTGACTTTC
CASSLGVRSGANVLTF
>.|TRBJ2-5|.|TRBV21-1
TGTGCCAGCAGCAAAGCGCTCACAGACCAAGAGACCCAGTACTTC
CASSKALTDQETQYF
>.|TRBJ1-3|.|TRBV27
TGTGCCAGCAGTTCTTATACGGGCTCTGGAAACACCATATATTTT
CASSSYTGSGNTIYF